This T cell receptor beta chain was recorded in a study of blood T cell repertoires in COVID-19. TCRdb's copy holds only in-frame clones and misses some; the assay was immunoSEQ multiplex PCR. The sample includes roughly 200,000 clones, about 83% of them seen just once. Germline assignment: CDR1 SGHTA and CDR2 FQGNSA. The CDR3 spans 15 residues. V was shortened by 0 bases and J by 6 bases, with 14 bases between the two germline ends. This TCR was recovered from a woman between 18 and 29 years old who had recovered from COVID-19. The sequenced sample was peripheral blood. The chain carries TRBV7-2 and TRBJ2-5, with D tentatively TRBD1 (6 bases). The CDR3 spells CASSLATTGAKTQYF. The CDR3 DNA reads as TGTGCCAGCAGCTTAGCAACGACAGGCGCAAAGACCCAGTACTTC.